This T cell receptor beta chain appears in the sequencing data of a study of response to subunit inactivated influenza vaccine. Study-wide points: The study's authors posited that every seasonal influenza vaccination enlists few new T cells.

MiXCR, applied by TCRdb to the RT-PCR reads, yields one record per CDR3 protein. In the table there are more than 550,000 distinct CDR3 sequences, approximately 10% of which are singletons. This clonotype showed up just a few times. The target antigen is unknown. With 3 bases removed from V and 2 bases from J, the gap between germline ends came to 5 bases. The CDR3 loop spans 12 amino acids. Germline V lookup: CDR1 DFQATT, CDR2 SNEGSKA (reference sequence). The same specimen was also included in a second study, on T cells expressing NK-cell markers. That study reports: Making the TCR beta cDNA relied on 5'RACE template switching with UMIs.

The rearrangement joins TRBV20-1 to TRBJ1-3; no firm D call. Sequencing used PBMCs from blood, obtained on the day of vaccination. This sequence originates from a man aged 50 or older who received an inactivated influenza vaccine. CDR3 amino acids: CSARHPGNTIYF. CDR3 nucleotides: TGCAGTGCTAGGCACCCTGGAAACACCATATATTTT.